This record looks at one TCR beta chain sequence and its context. Its antigen is not known. Produced via immunoSEQ multiplex PCR; TCRdb's table is partial and in-frame only. This table holds under 150,000 clones, roughly 87% found once. The record originates from a study of T cell responses to AZD1222 COVID-19 vaccine. The study, taken as a whole, reports: Spike regions recognized by vaccine-associated CD4 TCRs spanned the protein, led by 160-218 and 743-854. Possibly, clonal diversity was underestimated; donors were largely white British and included more females.

CDR3 length: 15 amino acids. Germline lookup yields CDR1 SGHAT and CDR2 FQNNGV. V gave up 7 bases and J gave up 7 bases, with 17 bases separating them. The V call is TRBV11-2, the J call TRBJ1-6, with D unresolved. The material was peripheral blood, obtained 28 days after the second AZD1222 dose. This sequence originates from an adult who received the AZD1222 COVID-19 vaccine. CDR3 coding DNA: TGTGCCAGCATTATCGGAAACAGCCCCAATTCACCCCTCCACTTT. The encoded protein is CASIIGNSPNSPLHF.